The 32 T cell receptor beta chains listed next were all sequenced from one sample in a study of blood T cells in healthy people across ages (dated by TCRdb to about 2015). Libraries came from 5' RACE. The data were produced on an Illumina HiSeq 2500. A second about 7 to 12 cycle PCR used a sample-barcoded 5' primer and a J-beta primer mix. The raw public reads went through TCRdb reprocessing: fastp at Q25, MiXCR clone calling, in-frame beta chains kept. When rows share a CDR3 protein, they turn into one entry using the most common DNA and genes. The table for this sample lists 700,000 to 1,000,000 distinct CDR3 sequences; around 42% of them were counted only once. The ten largest clonotypes hold around 21% of the sample. The source material was blood. These receptors all come from a man in his fifties or sixties in good health.

This clonotype showed up just a few times. The V and J genes are TRBV4-3 and TRBJ2-3; D is tentatively TRBD1 or TRBD2 (5 bases each). Trimming removed 0 bases at V and 6 bases at J, with 10 bases between. The CDR3 is made up of 14 amino acids. The germline V gene has CDR1 LGHNA and CDR2 YSLEER. The CDR3 bases are TGCGCCAGCAGCCAAGAATGGGGCGGGGATACGCAGTATTTT. Translated: CASSQEWGGDTQYF.

The chain employs TRBV6-1 and TRBJ1-5, with D possibly TRBD1 on 5 matching bases. The CDR3 loop spans 14 amino acids. Trimming pared 4 bases from V and 6 bases from J, leaving 13 bases between. The germline CDR1 and CDR2 sequences are MNHNS and SASEGT. The CDR3, as DNA: TGTGCCAGCAGTGGGGCCGGGGGTACTCAGCCCCAGCATTTT. It is translated as CASSGAGGTQPQHF.

The chain combines TRBV7-2 with TRBJ1-1; D might be TRBD1 (5 bases). This CDR3 contains 13 residues. Germline V gene sequence: CDR1 SGHTA, CDR2 FQGNSA. V lost 3 bases and J lost 3, with 8 bases in between. CDR3 in DNA: TGTGCCAGCAGCTTGGGGGAGCACACTGAAGCTTTCTTT. This gives the protein CASSLGEHTEAFF. The full variable domain, with the rest looked up from reference TRBV7-2 and TRBJ1-1, is GAGVSQSPSNKVTEKGKDVELRCDPISGHTALYWYRQSLGQGLEFLIYFQGNSAPDKSGLPSDRFSAERTGGSVSTLTIQRTQQEDSAVYLCASSLGEHTEAFFGQGTRLTVV.

In this sample, this clonotype turned up a few times. The chain couples TRBV6-2 or TRBV6-3 to TRBJ2-5; TRBD2 matches at 13 bases. The J segment lost 5 bases and the V segment lost 11 bases, leaving 11 bases of the junction unmatched. The germline V gene encodes CDR1 MNHEY and CDR2 SVGEGT. This CDR3 region has 15 residues. CDR3 DNA sequence: TGTGCCGCCGGGACTAGCGGGGCCCGAATGGAGACCCAGTACTTC. Its translation: CAAGTSGARMETQYF.

This clonotype was found many times. The chain joins TRBV6-6 to TRBJ1-2; no clear D. V shed 5 bases and J shed 2 bases, with 9 bases lying between them. The CDR3 has 13 amino acids. The germline V gene has CDR1 MNHNY and CDR2 SVGAGI (reference sequence). The CDR3 sequence is CASSINANYGYTF. The CDR3 DNA reads as TGTGCCAGCAGTATAAATGCCAACTATGGCTACACCTTC.

The V and J genes are TRBV6-2 or TRBV6-3 and TRBJ1-4; the D gene is possibly TRBD1 (5 bases). CDR1 and CDR2 (germline): MNHEY, SVGEGT. CDR3 length: 12 amino acids. V gave up 7 bases and J gave up 12 bases, with 15 bases separating them. CDR3 amino acids: CASTTPPGQLFF. In DNA form, the CDR3 reads TGTGCCAGCACAACCCCACCGGGACAACTGTTTTTT.

The J gene is TRBJ1-2, the V gene TRBV20-1; D uncertain. This CDR3 has 11 residues. Trimming shortened V by 6 bases and J by 2 bases, and 7 bases separated the two germline ends. Germline V gives CDR1 DFQATT, CDR2 SNEGSKA (reference sequence). The CDR3, as DNA: TGCAGTGCCCAGGACAACTATGGCTACACCTTC. Translation gives CSAQDNYGYTF.

V is TRBV27 and J is TRBJ1-4, with D perhaps matching TRBD1 (6 bases). The V gene's germline CDR1 is MNHEY and CDR2 SMNVEV (reference sequence). V was trimmed by 6 bases and J by 0 bases, leaving 11 bases between them. The CDR3 contains 15 residues. CDR3 DNA sequence: TGTGCCAGCAGGCCTGGGACAACAACTAATGAAAAACTGTTTTTT. Amino acids: CASRPGTTTNEKLFF.

This clonotype was found a few times. The chain links TRBV9 to TRBJ2-7; 10 nucleotides line up with TRBD2. V lost 1 base, J lost 4 bases, and 5 bases stayed unmatched. Germline loops: CDR1 SGDLS, CDR2 YYNGEE. The length of the CDR3 is 15 residues. CDR3 sequence: CASSVYPSGGYEQYF. CDR3 nucleotide sequence: TGTGCCAGCAGCGTATACCCTAGCGGGGGTTACGAGCAGTACTTC.

The rearrangement uses TRBV4-1 and TRBJ2-3; D perhaps matches TRBD1 (5 bases). Trimming took 6 bases from V and 5 from J, leaving 21 bases between them. In germline, CDR1 is MGHRA, CDR2 YSYEKL. The CDR3 is made up of 16 amino acids. CDR3 coding DNA: TGCGCCAGCAGTCATGAAGAGGACACCCGGGTAGATACGCAGTATTTT. Its protein product is CASSHEEDTRVDTQYF.

The chain employs TRBV30 and TRBJ2-3, with 10 bases lining up with TRBD2. The germline V gene encodes CDR1 GTSNPN and CDR2 SVGIG (reference sequence). The CDR3 totals 15 residues. J was trimmed by 4 bases and V by 4 bases; bases with no gene match: 8. CDR3 sequence (DNA): TGTGCCTGGATCCGGGCTAGCGGGGGAGCAGATACGCAGTATTTT. This codes for CAWIRASGGADTQYF.

J is TRBJ2-1 and V is TRBV20-1; D is perhaps TRBD2 (6 bases). Trimming shortened V by 5 bases and J by 7 bases, and 18 bases separated the two germline ends. The CDR3 is made up of 14 amino acids. Germline assignment: CDR1 DFQATT and CDR2 SNEGSKA (reference sequence). The CDR3 DNA sequence: TGCAGTGCTCTCCTAGGGTCGGGGGATAATGAGCAGTTCTTC. Translation gives CSALLGSGDNEQFF.

The J gene is TRBJ2-1, the V gene TRBV12-3 or TRBV12-4; unclear D gene. This CDR3 is 10 amino acids long. Trimming left V 8 bases short and J 8 bases short, with 7 bases between. The CDR3 spells CASGIDEQFF. Written as DNA, the CDR3 is TGTGCCAGCGGCATCGATGAGCAGTTCTTC.

V and J are TRBV27 and TRBJ1-6; TRBD1 aligns across 9 bases. The V gene end was trimmed by 6 bases and the J gene end by 12 bases; junction bases not matched to a gene: 15. Germline CDR1 reads MNHEY; CDR2 reads SMNVEV (reference sequence). There are 16 residues in the CDR3. DNA of the CDR3: TGTGCCAGCAGGGCCGGGGACAGGGACCTTCGGGTACCCCTCCACTTT. Protein sequence: CASRAGDRDLRVPLHF.

This clonotype was observed at least ten times. V and J are TRBV5-1 and TRBJ2-1, with 11 bases lining up with TRBD1. The CDR3 runs to 14 residues. V gave up 6 bases and J gave up 7 bases; unmatched junction bases: 6. Germline V gene lookup returns CDR1 SGHRS and CDR2 YFSETQ. The CDR3 region is CASIRDRGTNEQFF. CDR3 bases: TGCGCCAGCATCCGGGACAGGGGGACGAATGAGCAGTTCTTC.

V usage is TRBV7-9 and J usage is TRBJ2-7; TRBD2 matches at 13 bases. The V segment lost 5 bases and the J segment 3 bases; nucleotides outside the gene matches: 13. The CDR3 contains 18 residues. Per the germline V gene, CDR1 is SEHNR and CDR2 is FQNEAQ (reference sequence). Here the CDR3 reads CASSPLGTSGDQYYEQYF. CDR3 coding DNA: TGTGCCAGCAGCCCGCTTGGGACTAGCGGGGACCAATACTACGAGCAGTACTTC.

The chain uses TRBV6-2 or TRBV6-3 and TRBJ2-7; a possible D gene is TRBD1 (5 bases). Trimming took 2 bases from V and 3 from J, leaving 11 bases between them. This CDR3 comprises 14 residues. CDR1 and CDR2 from the germline V gene are MNHEY and SVGEGT. CDR3 DNA: TGTGCCAGCAGTTACCGGTGGGGCAGCTACGAGCAGTACTTC. It encodes CASSYRWGSYEQYF.

The J gene is TRBJ2-5, the V gene TRBV25-1; tentatively, D is TRBD2 (5 bases). Per germline, CDR1 MGHDK and CDR2 SYGVNS. Trimming pared 6 bases from V and 4 bases from J, leaving 15 bases between. CDR3 length: 14 residues. CDR3 residues: CASSQFSGIETQYF. CDR3 nucleotides: TGTGCCAGCAGCCAATTCTCCGGGATAGAGACCCAGTACTTC.

This clonotype occurred many times. V usage is TRBV6-6 and J usage is TRBJ1-5; TRBD1 agrees at 7 bases. J lost 2 bases, V lost 10 bases, and 8 bases had no gene match. The germline gives CDR1 MNHNY, CDR2 SVGAGI (reference sequence). There are 14 residues in the CDR3. CDR3 bases: TGTGCCACCCTAGACAGGGTTGGCAATCAGCCCCAGCATTTT. It translates to CATLDRVGNQPQHF.

The CDR3 nucleotides read TGTGCCAGCAGTGGTAGTTATGGTAGCAATCAGCCCCAGCATTTT. Its translation: CASSGSYGSNQPQHF. V and J are TRBV6-6 and TRBJ1-5; no reliable D call. CDR1 is MNHNY, CDR2 SVGAGI, per germline (reference sequence). V lost 5 bases to trimming and J lost 0 bases, with 11 bases between them. The CDR3 has 15 amino acids.

CDR3 amino acids: CASRSTQGAAPYNEQYF. In nucleotides, the CDR3 is TGTGCCAGCAGAAGTACCCAGGGGGCAGCCCCCTACAATGAGCAGTACTTC. J is TRBJ2-1 and V is TRBV7-9, with 8 bases fitting TRBD1. The DNA end is more similar to TRBJ2-7, so the J call may be wrong. In germline, CDR1 is SEHNR, CDR2 FQNEAQ (reference sequence). The CDR3 runs 17 residues.

The V call is TRBV6-2 or TRBV6-3, the J call TRBJ2-4, with TRBD2 identical over 10 bases. V lost 3 bases, J lost 0 bases, and 11 bases stayed unmatched. The germline V gene encodes CDR1 MNHEY and CDR2 SVGEGT. CDR3 length equals 19 residues. The CDR3 sequence: CASSYRLAGDPKAKNIQYF. CDR3 in DNA: TGTGCCAGCAGTTATCGGCTAGCGGGGGACCCGAAAGCCAAAAACATTCAGTACTTC.

As for this clonotype: Given the absence of the conserved phenylalanine or tryptophan at the CDR3 end, a read error is likely. Because the CDR3's place on the DNA is in doubt, the DNA is left out and the CDR3 is given as listed by TCRdb. CDR3: CASSYADRAPSKGGYTFGS. This chain connects TRBV6-2 or TRBV6-3 to TRBJ2-1; the DNA was not used to check the table's D call, TRBD1. The CDR3 numbers 19 amino acids, ends counted. The germline gives CDR1 MNHEY, CDR2 SVGEGT.

V is TRBV27 and J is TRBJ1-4; TRBD1 might be the D (5 bases). The CDR3 sequence is 17 residues long. CDR1 is MNHEY, CDR2 SMNVEV, per germline (reference sequence). The V end was cut by 2 bases, the J end by 0 bases, with 13 bases between. The CDR3 coding sequence is TGTGCCAGCAGTTTACGGGGCGTTCAGGCAACTAATGAAAAACTGTTTTTT. Residues: CASSLRGVQATNEKLFF.

This clonotype occurred a few times. This chain links TRBV30 with TRBJ1-6, with 9 positions matching TRBD1. With V trimmed by 3 bases and J by 9 bases, 6 bases remained unmatched. The germline V gene has CDR1 GTSNPN and CDR2 SVGIG (reference sequence). This CDR3 spans 14 amino acids. The CDR3 protein is CAWRAGTGLSPLHF. In nucleotides, the CDR3 is TGTGCCTGGAGGGCCGGGACAGGGCTTTCACCCCTCCACTTT.

This clonotype was counted ten times or more. This sequence joins TRBV6-6 and TRBJ2-7; TRBD1 agrees at 11 bases. Losses at the gene ends were 5 bases for V and 3 bases for J; bases not matched to a gene: 6. The CDR3 extends over 15 amino acids. Germline lookup yields CDR1 MNHNY and CDR2 SVGAGI (reference sequence). The CDR3, as DNA: TGTGCCAGCAGTAAGGGGACAGGGGGTATCTACGAGCAGTACTTC. Its translation: CASSKGTGGIYEQYF.

The J gene is TRBJ2-7, the V gene TRBV6-1; D possibly uses TRBD1 or TRBD2 (6 bases each). The CDR3 consists of 13 residues. The V end was cut by 8 bases, the J end by 1 base, with 12 bases between. The germline V gene encodes CDR1 MNHNS and CDR2 SASEGT. The CDR3 coding sequence is TGTGCCAGCGGGAGGACAGAATCCTACGAGCAGTACTTC. Protein: CASGRTESYEQYF.

This clonotype showed up just once. One end of the junction fails to match germline, which may point to a read error. The rearrangement links TRBV9 to TRBJ1-6; 8 bases are shared with TRBD1. Looked up from germline, CDR1 is SGDLS and CDR2 is YYNGEE. The CDR3 has 14 amino acids. The CDR3 nucleotides read TGTGCCAGCAGCTCCCGACAGGGGAATTTACCCCTCCACTTT. Translating gives CASSSRQGNLPLHF.

Only one count was recorded for this clonotype. The chain joins TRBV20-1 to TRBJ2-1; no definite D call. The V gene lost 0 bases and the J gene lost 7 bases, with 22 bases spanning the gap. The germline V gene has CDR1 DFQATT and CDR2 SNEGSKA (reference sequence). The CDR3 runs 17 residues. For the CDR3, the DNA is TGCAGTGCTAGAGATCCCCAGCTGACTTTTTCGAGGAATGAGCAGTTCTTC. Translated: CSARDPQLTFSRNEQFF.

This clonotype was detected only once. This sequence joins TRBV20-1 and TRBJ2-7; D may correspond to TRBD1 or TRBD2 (5 bases each). Germline-derived CDR1 and CDR2 are DFQATT and SNEGSKA (reference sequence). V was shortened by 5 bases and J by 10 bases, with 15 bases between the two germline ends. This CDR3 contains 11 residues. The CDR3 bases are TGCAGTGCTCGTCAGGGAGAGGCCCAGTACTTC. Translation gives CSARQGEAQYF.

A note on this clonotype: At one boundary the junction diverges from the germline segment, which might be a read error. The V and J genes are TRBV5-1 and TRBJ1-1; D might be TRBD1 (5 bases). The CDR3 is 14 amino acids. Germline-derived CDR1 and CDR2 are SGHRS and YFSETQ. CDR3 region: CTSSLARANTEAFF. CDR3 in DNA: TGCACCAGCAGCTTGGCCAGGGCTAACACTGAAGCTTTCTTT.

V and J are TRBV28 and TRBJ2-3; a possible D gene is TRBD1 (6 bases). Deletions cut 1 base from V and 4 bases from J, with 21 bases between. The CDR3 covers 18 residues. CDR1 and CDR2 (germline): MDHEN, SYDVKM. The CDR3 DNA is TGTGCCAGCAGTTTATCCTGGACAGCCTCATATTTCGCAGATACGCAGTATTTT. Protein sequence: CASSLSWTASYFADTQYF.